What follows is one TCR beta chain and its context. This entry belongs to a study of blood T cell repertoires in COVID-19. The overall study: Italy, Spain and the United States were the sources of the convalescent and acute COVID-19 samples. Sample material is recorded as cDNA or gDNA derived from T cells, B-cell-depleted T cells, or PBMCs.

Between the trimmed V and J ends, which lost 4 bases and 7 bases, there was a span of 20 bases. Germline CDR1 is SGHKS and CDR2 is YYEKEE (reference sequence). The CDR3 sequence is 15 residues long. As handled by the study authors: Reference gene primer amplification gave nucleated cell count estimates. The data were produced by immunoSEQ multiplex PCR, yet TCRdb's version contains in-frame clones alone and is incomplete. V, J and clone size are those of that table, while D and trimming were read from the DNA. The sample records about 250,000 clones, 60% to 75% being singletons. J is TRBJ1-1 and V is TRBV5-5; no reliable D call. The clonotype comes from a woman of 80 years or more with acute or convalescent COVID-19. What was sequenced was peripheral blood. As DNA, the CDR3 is TGTGCCAGCAGCACAAGTACGGGGAACCACCATGAAGCTTTCTTT. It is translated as CASSTSTGNHHEAFF.